Here is one T cell receptor beta chain with its context. Its antigen is unidentified. There are 14 residues in the CDR3. Germline loops: CDR1 MNHEY, CDR2 SMNVEV (reference sequence). Trimming pared 6 bases from V and 0 bases from J, leaving 12 bases between. These data originate in a study of cytomegalovirus exposure and HLA in healthy donors. About the research overall: Tens of millions of unique TCRs from HLA-typed donors were held in an early release of data.

Whole-study findings and limits: Immune exposure was documented only through CMV serostatus. Clonal expansion, a later analysis showed, was greater in HLA-associated TCR beta chains than in equally common others. In a later analysis, HLA-C alleles had the fewest associated TCRs, DRB1 alleles the most.

The PCR contained 60 Vbeta and 13 Jbeta primers. Libraries were prepared by immunoSEQ multiplex PCR; TCRdb keeps only in-frame clonotypes and omits some of them. The sample shows under 150,000 clones, over 70% of them seen only once. The clonotype originates from a woman between 40 and 50 years old in good health and CMV-seronegative. The gene calls are TRBV27 and TRBJ2-7; D is perhaps TRBD1 (5 bases). Sequencing used PBMCs. DNA of the CDR3: TGTGCCAGCAGCTTCCAGGGATACTCCTACGAGCAGTACTTC. This gives the protein CASSFQGYSYEQYF.